This is a list of T cell receptor beta chains from one sample in a study of blood T cell repertoires in COVID-19. TCRdb's table, derived via immunoSEQ multiplex PCR, lists solely in-frame clones and lacks some. The table lists about 89,000 clones, about 91% of them singletons, with about 0.51% in the top ten. The specimen was peripheral blood. The receptors originated from a man in his sixties with acute or convalescent COVID-19. The CDR3 runs from the conserved cysteine through the conserved F or W. The D gene is left open where the match is weak. Size is omitted from some rows. Given values are once, few, many or a class for expanded clones.

TRBJ2-1 - TRBV3-1/TRBV3-2 - TGTGCCAGCAGCCAAGAGGCGGGAAAGGTGTTCTTC CASSQEAGKVFF
TRBJ1-1 TRBD1 TRBV27 - TGTGCCAGCAGTTTATCTCGCGGGAGGGGACAGATGAACACTGAAGCTTTCTTT CASSLSRGRGQMNTEAFF
TRBJ2-6 TRBD1 TRBV24-1 - TGTGCCACCAGTGTTGGGACAGGCCTGGGAGGGGCCAACGTCCTGACTTTC CATSVGTGLGGANVLTF
TRBJ1-5 TRBD1 TRBV28 - TGTGCCAGCAGTCCTCCGGGACAGAATAGCAATCAGCCCCAGCATTTT CASSPPGQNSNQPQHF
TRBJ1-1 TRBD1 TRBV29-1 - TGCAGCGTTGAGCTAGGGGGACAGGGGGCCACTGAAGCTTTCTTT CSVELGGQGATEAFF
TRBJ2-1 - TRBV5-1 - TGCGCCAGCAGCTTGGCGATCGAGACGGGTGACAATGAGCAGTTCTTC CASSLAIETGDNEQFF
TRBJ2-2 TRBD2 TRBV5-1 - TGCGCCAGCAGCTTGGAATTGCGGGAGGCTCACGGGGAGCTGTTTTTT CASSLELREAHGELFF
TRBJ1-1 TRBD1 TRBV27 - TGTGCCAGCAGAACCGGGACAGGCCGTGAAGCTTTCTTT CASRTGTGREAFF
TRBJ2-7 TRBD2 TRBV4-1 - TGCGCCAGCAGCCAATTTAGTAGCGGGAGCTACGAGCAGTACTTC CASSQFSSGSYEQYF
TRBJ1-1 - TRBV28 - TGTGCCAGCAGTCCCCACCAGGGGATGAACACTGAAGCTTTCTTT CASSPHQGMNTEAFF
TRBJ1-1 - TRBV5-4 few TGTGCCAGCAGCTTGGAAGAGATGACTGAAGCTTTCTTT CASSLEEMTEAFF
TRBJ2-1 TRBD2 TRBV30 - TGTGCCTGGACGCGGGGGGACAATGAGCAGTTCTTC CAWTRGDNEQFF
TRBJ1-1 TRBD1 TRBV5-1 - TGCGCCAGCAGCTATATCGGGACAGGGCACCTGACGAAAGCTTTCTTT CASSYIGTGHLTKAFF
TRBJ1-6 TRBD1 TRBV5-1 - TGCGCCAGCAGCTGGGACAGTACTTATAATTCACCCCTCCACTTT CASSWDSTYNSPLHF
TRBJ2-3 TRBD2 TRBV5-1 once TGCGCCAGCTCTAAGGGCGGGGGGGCGCCAGATACGCAGTATTTT CASSKGGGAPDTQYF
TRBJ2-1 TRBD2 TRBV9 - TGTGCCAGCAGCGTGGCGGGAGGGCCGTACAATGAGCAGTTCTTC CASSVAGGPYNEQFF
TRBJ1-2 TRBD1 TRBV5-4 - TGTGCCAGCAGCTTGGGACAGGGAAAAAACTATGGCTACACCTTC CASSLGQGKNYGYTF
TRBJ1-1 TRBD1 TRBV30 - TGTGCCTGGAGAAAACAGGGGGCCACTGAAGCTTTCTTT CAWRKQGATEAFF
TRBJ1-5 - TRBV6-5 - TGTGCCACCGAGGGTTATAGCAATCAGCCCCAGCATTTT CATEGYSNQPQHF
TRBJ2-3 TRBD2 TRBV9 - TGTGCCAGCAGCGTAGGGCTAGCGGGGTTGGAAAGTACGCAGTATTTT CASSVGLAGLESTQYF
TRBJ2-1 TRBD2 TRBV7-8 - TGTGCCAGCAGCTTCCCGGGACTAGCGGGGTATGAGCAGTTCTTC CASSFPGLAGYEQFF
TRBJ2-1 TRBD1 TRBV19 - TGTGCCAGTAGTATGGGTTCAGGGGGCTCTAATGAGCAGTTCTTC CASSMGSGGSNEQFF
TRBJ1-6 - TRBV28 - TGTGCCAGCAGTTCTCTAACCAGGGATAATTCACCCCTCCACTTT CASSSLTRDNSPLHF
TRBJ1-2 TRBD1 TRBV7-6 - TGTGCCAGCAGCTTGGGTCAGGGGGCGACCTTC CASSLGQGATF
TRBJ2-7 TRBD2 TRBV9 - TGTGCCAGCACTAGCGGGTTGGGGGAGCAGTACTTC CASTSGLGEQYF
TRBJ1-3 - TRBV6-5 - TGTGCCAGCAGTTACGACATCAGCTCTGGAAACACCATATATTTT CASSYDISSGNTIYF
TRBJ1-1 TRBD1 TRBV28 - TGTGCCAGCAGTGTCCGGACAGGGTTGAACACTGAAGCTTTCTTT CASSVRTGLNTEAFF
TRBJ1-6 TRBD1 TRBV19 - TGTGCCAGTAGTATAGATCCGACAGGGAATTCACCCCTCCACTTT CASSIDPTGNSPLHF
TRBJ1-3 - TRBV5-1 once TGCGCCAGCAATCCCGGCCGGGGATCCGGAAACACCATATATTTT CASNPGRGSGNTIYF
TRBJ1-1 - TRBV6-5 - TGTGCCAGCAGGCAAGCTGGGGCGGTCGCTGAAGCTTTCTTT CASRQAGAVAEAFF
TRBJ2-1 - TRBV11-2 - TGTGCCAGCAGCTTAGATGGACATGGGGCTAACCCTTATGAGCAGTTCTTC CASSLDGHGANPYEQFF
TRBJ1-6 - TRBV5-1 - TGCGCCAGCAGCTTAAGTTCGGGACCCCTCCACTTT CASSLSSGPLHF
TRBJ1-1 TRBD1 TRBV6-1 - TGTGCCAGCAGTAAAGGAGGGACAGGGGGCGCCCCCACTGAAGCTTTCTTT CASSKGGTGGAPTEAFF
TRBJ1-1 - TRBV12-3/TRBV12-4 once TGTGCCAGCAGTTTGGTCGCGGCGACTGAAGCTTTCTTT CASSLVAATEAFF
TRBJ2-3 TRBD2 TRBV4-2 once TGTGCCAGCAGCCTAGGACTAGCGGGAGGCACAGATACGCAGTATTTT CASSLGLAGGTDTQYF
TRBJ1-5 TRBD1 TRBV24-1 - TGTGCCACCAGCCGCACGGGGACAGGGGGGTATCAGCCCCAGCATTTT CATSRTGTGGYQPQHF
TRBJ1-2 - TRBV20-1 - TGCAGTGCTAGAGATTTACGGGGCTACACCTTC CSARDLRGYTF
TRBJ1-2 - TRBV5-3 - TGTGCCAGAAGCTTGCTAAGACAGACTAACTATGGCTACACCTTC CARSLLRQTNYGYTF
TRBJ2-7 - TRBV4-1 - TGCGCCAGCAGCCAAGCCCCGGGTGTCACCTACGAGCAGTACTTC CASSQAPGVTYEQYF
TRBJ2-7 - TRBV5-1 - TGCGCCAGCAGCTTGGCCCTGGGGACATCCGCTGTTGAGCAGTACTTC CASSLALGTSAVEQYF
TRBJ1-4 TRBD1 TRBV6-5 - TGTGCCAGCGGCCGACAGGGGGCGGGCGAAAAACTGTTTTTT CASGRQGAGEKLFF
TRBJ2-7 - TRBV30 - TGTGCCTGGAGACGGGGGTACGAGCAGTACTTC CAWRRGYEQYF
TRBJ2-7 - TRBV9 - TGTGCCAGCAGCGTAGGTCAGAAAAACTACGAGCAGTACTTC CASSVGQKNYEQYF
TRBJ1-1 - TRBV7-2 - TGTGCCAGCAGTCGCCATACTAGAGGCACTGAAGCTTTCTTT CASSRHTRGTEAFF
TRBJ2-1 TRBD1 TRBV7-9 - TGTGCCAGTAAGCCGGGACAGGGGCTCGATGAGCAGTTCTTC CASKPGQGLDEQFF
TRBJ2-7 TRBD1 TRBV19 - TGTGCCAGTAGTGCCCCGGGACAGTTCTCCTACGAGCAGTACTTC CASSAPGQFSYEQYF
TRBJ1-5 - TRBV7-3 - TGTGCCAGCAGCTTAAACCGGGACAAGTATCAGCCCCAGCATTTT CASSLNRDKYQPQHF
TRBJ2-3 TRBD2 TRBV6-5 - TGTGCCAGCAGTATAGCTAGCGGGAGGATAGATACGCAGTATTTT CASSIASGRIDTQYF
TRBJ2-5 - TRBV6-1 - TGTGCCAGCAGTGAAGTCTCAGGGAGGGGGGCCCAGTACTTC CASSEVSGRGAQYF